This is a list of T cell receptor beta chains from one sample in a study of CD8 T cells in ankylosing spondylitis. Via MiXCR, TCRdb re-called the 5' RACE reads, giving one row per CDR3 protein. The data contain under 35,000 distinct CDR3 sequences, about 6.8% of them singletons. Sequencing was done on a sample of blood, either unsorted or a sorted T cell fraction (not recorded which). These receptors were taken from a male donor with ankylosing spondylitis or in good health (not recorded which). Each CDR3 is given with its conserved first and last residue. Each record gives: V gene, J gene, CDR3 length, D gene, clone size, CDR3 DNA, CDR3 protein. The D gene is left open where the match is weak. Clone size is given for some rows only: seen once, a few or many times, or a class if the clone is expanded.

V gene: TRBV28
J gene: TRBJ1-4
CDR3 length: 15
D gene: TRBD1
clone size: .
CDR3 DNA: TGTGCCAGTGTAAGGGGGACAGGGTTAGGAGAAAAACTGTTTTTT
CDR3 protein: CASVRGTGLGEKLFF

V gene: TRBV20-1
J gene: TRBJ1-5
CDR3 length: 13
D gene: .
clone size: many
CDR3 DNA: TGCAGTGCTAGTCGGGATAACAATCAGCCCCAGCATTTT
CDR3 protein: CSASRDNNQPQHF

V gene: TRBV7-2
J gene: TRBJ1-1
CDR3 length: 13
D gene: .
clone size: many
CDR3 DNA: TGTGCCAGCATACCGATTCTCAACACTGAAGCTTTCTTT
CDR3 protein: CASIPILNTEAFF

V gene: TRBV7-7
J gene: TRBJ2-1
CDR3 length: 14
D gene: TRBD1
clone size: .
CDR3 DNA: TGTGCCAGCAGCTTAGGAACAGGGGTGGATGAGCAGTTCTTC
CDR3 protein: CASSLGTGVDEQFF

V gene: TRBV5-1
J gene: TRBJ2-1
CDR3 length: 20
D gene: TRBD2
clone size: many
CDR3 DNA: TGCGCCAGCAGCTTTTTTGGGGGCCGAGGCGGGAGGGCCGTGGATGGGGAGCAGTTCTTC
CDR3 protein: CASSFFGGRGGRAVDGEQFF

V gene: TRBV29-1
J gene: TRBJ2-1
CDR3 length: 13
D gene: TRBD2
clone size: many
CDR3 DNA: TGCAGCGTTGAGGGAGCGGGAAGAAATGAGCAGTTCTTC
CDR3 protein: CSVEGAGRNEQFF

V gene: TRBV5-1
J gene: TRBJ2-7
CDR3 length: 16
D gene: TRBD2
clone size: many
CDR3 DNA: TGCGCCAGCAGCTCCTCAGTGCTAGCGGGAGAACACGAGCAGTACTTC
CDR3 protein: CASSSSVLAGEHEQYF

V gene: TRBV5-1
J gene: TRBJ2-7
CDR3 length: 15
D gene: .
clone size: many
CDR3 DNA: TGCGCCAGCAGCCTAGGGGCCTCAGAAACCTACGAGCAGTACTTC
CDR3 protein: CASSLGASETYEQYF

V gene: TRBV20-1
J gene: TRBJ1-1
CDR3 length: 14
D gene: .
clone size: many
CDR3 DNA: TGCAGTGCTAGGAGCCGGGGCGCGGGCACTGAAGCTTTCTTT
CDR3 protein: CSARSRGAGTEAFF

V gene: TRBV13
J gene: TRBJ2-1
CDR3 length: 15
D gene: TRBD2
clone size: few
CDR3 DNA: TGTGCCAGCAGCTCCCCAGCGGGACCATACAATGAGCAGTTCTTC
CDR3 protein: CASSSPAGPYNEQFF

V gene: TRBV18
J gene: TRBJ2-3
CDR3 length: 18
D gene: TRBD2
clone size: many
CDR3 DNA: TGTGCCAGCTCACCCGATCCGGGACTAGCGGGAGGAGGAGATACGCAGTATTTT
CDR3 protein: CASSPDPGLAGGGDTQYF

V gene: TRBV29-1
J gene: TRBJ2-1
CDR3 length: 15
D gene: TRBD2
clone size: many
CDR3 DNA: TGCAGCGTGGTACCGGGACTAGCGGGAGGGGATGAGCAGTTCTTC
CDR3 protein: CSVVPGLAGGDEQFF

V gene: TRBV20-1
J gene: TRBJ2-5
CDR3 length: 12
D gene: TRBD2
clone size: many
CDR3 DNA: TGCAGTGTTGGACTAGCGGGAGAGACCCAGTACTTC
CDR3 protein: CSVGLAGETQYF

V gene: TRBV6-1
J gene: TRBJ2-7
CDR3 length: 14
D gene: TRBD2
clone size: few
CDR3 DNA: TGTGCCAGCAGGAAGACTAGCGGAGCCTACGAGCAGTACTTC
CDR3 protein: CASRKTSGAYEQYF

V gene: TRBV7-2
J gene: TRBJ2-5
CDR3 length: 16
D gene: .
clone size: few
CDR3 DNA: TGTGCCAGCAGCCCGAATTCCCCGACCACACAAGAGACCCAGTACTTC
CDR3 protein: CASSPNSPTTQETQYF

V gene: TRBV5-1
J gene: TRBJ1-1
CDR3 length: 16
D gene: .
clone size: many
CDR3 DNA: TGCGCCAGCAGCTTGGTTTCTGGGGGCTCGAACACTGAAGCTTTCTTT
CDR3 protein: CASSLVSGGSNTEAFF

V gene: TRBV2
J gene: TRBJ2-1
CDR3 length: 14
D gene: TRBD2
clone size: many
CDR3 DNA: TGTGCCAGCACGCGGGAGGGGTCTGACAATGAGCAGTTCTTC
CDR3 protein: CASTREGSDNEQFF

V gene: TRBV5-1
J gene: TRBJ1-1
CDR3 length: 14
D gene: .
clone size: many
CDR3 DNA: TGCGCCAGCAGTAGGGGACATATGAACACTGAAGCTTTCTTT
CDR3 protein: CASSRGHMNTEAFF

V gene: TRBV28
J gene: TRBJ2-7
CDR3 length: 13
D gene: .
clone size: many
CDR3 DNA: TGTGCCAGCAGGGATGGACTATTCGACGAGCAGTACTTC
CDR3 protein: CASRDGLFDEQYF

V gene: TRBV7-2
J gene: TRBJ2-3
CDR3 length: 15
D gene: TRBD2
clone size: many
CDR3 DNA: TGTGCCAGCAGTTCAGACGCGGGAGAGGCAGATACGCAGTATTTT
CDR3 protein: CASSSDAGEADTQYF

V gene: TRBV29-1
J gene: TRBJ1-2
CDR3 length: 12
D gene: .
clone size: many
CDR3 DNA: TGCAGCGTTGGACGTGATCCATATGGCTACACCTTC
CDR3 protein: CSVGRDPYGYTF

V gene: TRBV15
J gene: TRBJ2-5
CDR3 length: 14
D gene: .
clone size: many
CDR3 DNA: TGTGCCACCAGCAGAGATCAGGTGTCAGAGACCCAGTACTTC
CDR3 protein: CATSRDQVSETQYF

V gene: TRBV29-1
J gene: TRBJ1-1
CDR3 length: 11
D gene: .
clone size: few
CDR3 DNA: TGCAGCGTTGAAGACAGGGTCGGAGCTTTCTTT
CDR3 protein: CSVEDRVGAFF

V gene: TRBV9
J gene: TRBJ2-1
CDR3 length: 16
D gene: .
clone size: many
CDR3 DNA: TGTGCCAGCAGCGTAGGGGGCTCCCTCGGCTACAATGAGCAGTTCTTC
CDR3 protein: CASSVGGSLGYNEQFF

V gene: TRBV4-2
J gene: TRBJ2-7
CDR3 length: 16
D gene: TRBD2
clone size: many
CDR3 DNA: TGTGCCAGCAGCCCGTTGGGGACTAGCGGCATCTACGAGCAGTACTTC
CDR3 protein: CASSPLGTSGIYEQYF

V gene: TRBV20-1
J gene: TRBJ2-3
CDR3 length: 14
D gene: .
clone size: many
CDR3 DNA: TGCAGTGCTGGTCCGGGCGGGTCTACAGATACGCAGTATTTT
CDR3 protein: CSAGPGGSTDTQYF

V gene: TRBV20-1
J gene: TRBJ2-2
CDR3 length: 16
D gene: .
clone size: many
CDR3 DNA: TGCAGTGCTAGAGATCGGCTAACCCAGAATCTCGGGGAGCTGTTTTTT
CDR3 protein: CSARDRLTQNLGELFF

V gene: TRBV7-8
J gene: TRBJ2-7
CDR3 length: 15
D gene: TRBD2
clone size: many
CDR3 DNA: TGTGCCAGCAGCCAGCTTGTGGCGGGAGCCTACGAGCAGTACTTC
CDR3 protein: CASSQLVAGAYEQYF

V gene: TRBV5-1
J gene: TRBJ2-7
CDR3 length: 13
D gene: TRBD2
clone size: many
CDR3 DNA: TGCGCCAGCAGCCTCAGCGGGAGAGCCGAGCAGTACTTC
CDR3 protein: CASSLSGRAEQYF

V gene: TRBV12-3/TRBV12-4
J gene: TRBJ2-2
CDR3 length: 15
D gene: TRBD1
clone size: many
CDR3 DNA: TGTGCCAGCAGTTCCAGGGGGACATACGCCGGGGAGCTGTTTTTT
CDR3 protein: CASSSRGTYAGELFF

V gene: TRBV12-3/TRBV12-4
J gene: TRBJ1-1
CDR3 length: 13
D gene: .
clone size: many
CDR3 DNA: TGTGCCAGCAGTTTGTCCGAGAACACTGAAGCTTTCTTT
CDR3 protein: CASSLSENTEAFF

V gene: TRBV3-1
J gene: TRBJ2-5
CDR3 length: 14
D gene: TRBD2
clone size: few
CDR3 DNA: TGTGCCAGCAGCCAAGTGCCGGGGGGAGAGACCCAGTACTTC
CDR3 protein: CASSQVPGGETQYF

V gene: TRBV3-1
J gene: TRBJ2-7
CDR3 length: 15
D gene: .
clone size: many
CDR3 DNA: TGTGCCAGCAGCCAAGGTACAGCTACCTCCTACGAGCAGTACTTC
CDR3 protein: CASSQGTATSYEQYF

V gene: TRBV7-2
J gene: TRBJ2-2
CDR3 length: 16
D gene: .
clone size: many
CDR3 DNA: TGTGCCAGCAGCTTACTAGGAGGGTTGAACACCGGGGAGCTGTTTTTT
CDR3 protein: CASSLLGGLNTGELFF

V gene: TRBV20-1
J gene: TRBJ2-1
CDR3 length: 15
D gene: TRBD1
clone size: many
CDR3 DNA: TGCAGTGCTAGAGCGGACAGGAGCTCCTACAATGAGCAGTTCTTC
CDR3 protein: CSARADRSSYNEQFF

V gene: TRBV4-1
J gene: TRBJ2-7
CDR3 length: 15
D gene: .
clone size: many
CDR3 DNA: TGCGCCAGCAGCCAAGATCCCACACTAACCTACGAGCAGTACTTC
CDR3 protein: CASSQDPTLTYEQYF

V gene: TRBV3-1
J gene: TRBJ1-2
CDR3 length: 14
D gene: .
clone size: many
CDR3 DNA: TGTGCCAGCAGCCAAGAAGGGTTCGGGTATGGCTACACCTTC
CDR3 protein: CASSQEGFGYGYTF

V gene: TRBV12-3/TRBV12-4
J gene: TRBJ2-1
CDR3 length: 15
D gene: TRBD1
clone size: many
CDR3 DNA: TGTGCCAGCAGTTCACAGGGGAGCTCCTACAATGAGCAGTTCTTC
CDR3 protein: CASSSQGSSYNEQFF

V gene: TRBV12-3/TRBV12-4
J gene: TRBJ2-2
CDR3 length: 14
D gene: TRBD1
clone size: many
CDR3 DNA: TGTGCCAGCACTCGGACAGGGGGACCCGGGGAGCTGTTTTTT
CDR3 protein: CASTRTGGPGELFF

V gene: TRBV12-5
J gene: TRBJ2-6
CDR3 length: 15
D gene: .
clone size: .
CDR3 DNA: TGTGCTAGTGGTTCTACGACCTCTGGGGCCAACGTCCTGACTTTC
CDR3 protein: CASGSTTSGANVLTF

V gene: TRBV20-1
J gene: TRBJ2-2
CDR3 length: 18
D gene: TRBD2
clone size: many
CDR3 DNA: TGCAGTGCTAGAGATTCTAGCGGGAGGGCGGGGGACACCGGGGAGCTGTTTTTT
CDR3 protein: CSARDSSGRAGDTGELFF